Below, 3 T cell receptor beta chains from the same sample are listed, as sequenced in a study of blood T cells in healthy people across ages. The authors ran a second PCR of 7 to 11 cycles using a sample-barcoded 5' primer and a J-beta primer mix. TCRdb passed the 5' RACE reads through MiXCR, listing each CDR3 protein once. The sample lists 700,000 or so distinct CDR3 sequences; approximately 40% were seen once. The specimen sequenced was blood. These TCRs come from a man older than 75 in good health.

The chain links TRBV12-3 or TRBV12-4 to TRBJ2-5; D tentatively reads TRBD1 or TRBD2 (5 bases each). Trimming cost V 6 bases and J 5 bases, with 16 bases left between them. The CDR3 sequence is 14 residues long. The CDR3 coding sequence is TGTGCCAGCAGGCATTCTAGTGAGGGGGAGACCCAGTACTTC. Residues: CASRHSSEGETQYF.

The DNA for the CDR3 is TGTGCCAGCAGCCTAACCGGGACTCGCTCCTACGAGCAGTACTTC. Translated: CASSLTGTRSYEQYF. The chain uses TRBV5-6 and TRBJ2-7, with D perhaps TRBD2 (6 bases). The CDR3 has 15 residues. V gave up 4 bases and J gave up 0 bases, with 14 bases separating them. In germline, CDR1 is SGHDT, CDR2 YYEEEE.

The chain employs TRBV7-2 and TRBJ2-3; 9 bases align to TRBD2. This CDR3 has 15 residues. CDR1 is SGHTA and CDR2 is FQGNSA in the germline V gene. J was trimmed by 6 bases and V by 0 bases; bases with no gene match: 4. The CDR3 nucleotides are TGTGCCAGCAGCTTAGCGGCGCGGGGGGGCGATACGCAGTATTTT. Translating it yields CASSLAARGGDTQYF.